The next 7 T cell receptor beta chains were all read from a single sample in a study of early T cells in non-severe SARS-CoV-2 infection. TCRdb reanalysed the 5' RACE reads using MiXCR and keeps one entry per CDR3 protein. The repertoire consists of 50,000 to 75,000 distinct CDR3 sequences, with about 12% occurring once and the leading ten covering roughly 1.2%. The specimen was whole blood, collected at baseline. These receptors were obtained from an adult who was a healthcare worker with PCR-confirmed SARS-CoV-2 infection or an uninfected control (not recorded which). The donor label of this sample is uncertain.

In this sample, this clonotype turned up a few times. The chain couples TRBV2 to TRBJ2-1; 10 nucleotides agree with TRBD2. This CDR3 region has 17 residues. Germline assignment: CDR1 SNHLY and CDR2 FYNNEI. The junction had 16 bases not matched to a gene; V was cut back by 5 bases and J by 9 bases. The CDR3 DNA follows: TGTGCCAGCAGTCGAGCCCTCCGAAGCGGGGGGGCGGCTGAGCAGTTCTTC. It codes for CASSRALRSGGAAEQFF.

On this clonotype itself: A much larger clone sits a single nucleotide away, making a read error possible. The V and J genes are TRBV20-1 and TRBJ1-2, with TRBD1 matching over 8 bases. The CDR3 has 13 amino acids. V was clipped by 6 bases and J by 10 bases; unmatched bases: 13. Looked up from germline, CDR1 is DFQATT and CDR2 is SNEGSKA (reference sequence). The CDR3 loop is CSARTGRGHDYTF. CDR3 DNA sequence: TGCAGTGCAAGGACAGGGAGGGGACATGACTACACCTTC.

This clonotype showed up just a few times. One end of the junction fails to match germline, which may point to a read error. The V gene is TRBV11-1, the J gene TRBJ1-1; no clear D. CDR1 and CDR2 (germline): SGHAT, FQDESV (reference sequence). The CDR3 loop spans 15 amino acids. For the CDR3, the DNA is TGTGCCAGCAGCTTAGAGTTGGCCGGGAACACTCAAGCTTTCTTT. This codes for CASSLELAGNTQAFF.

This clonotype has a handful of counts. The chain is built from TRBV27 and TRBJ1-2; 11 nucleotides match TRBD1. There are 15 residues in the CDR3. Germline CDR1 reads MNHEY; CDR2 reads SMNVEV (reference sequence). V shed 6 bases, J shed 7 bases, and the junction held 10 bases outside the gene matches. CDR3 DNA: TGTGCCAGCAGCCCAGGACAGGGGGCGCGTCTTGGCTACACCTTC. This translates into CASSPGQGARLGYTF.

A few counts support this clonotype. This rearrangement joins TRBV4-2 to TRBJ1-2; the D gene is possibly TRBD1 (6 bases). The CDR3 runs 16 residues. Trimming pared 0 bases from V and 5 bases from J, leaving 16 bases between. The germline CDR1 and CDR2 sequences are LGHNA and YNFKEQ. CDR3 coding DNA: TGTGCCAGCAGCCAAGATTTCTCCCAGGGGAGATATGGCTACACCTTC. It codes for CASSQDFSQGRYGYTF.

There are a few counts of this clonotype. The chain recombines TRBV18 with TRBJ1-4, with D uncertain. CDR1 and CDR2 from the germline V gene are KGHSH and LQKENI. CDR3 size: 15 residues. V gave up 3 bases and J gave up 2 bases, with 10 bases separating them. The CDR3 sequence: CASSPREGTNEKLFF. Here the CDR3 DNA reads TGTGCCAGCTCACCCCGGGAAGGTACTAATGAAAAACTGTTTTTT.

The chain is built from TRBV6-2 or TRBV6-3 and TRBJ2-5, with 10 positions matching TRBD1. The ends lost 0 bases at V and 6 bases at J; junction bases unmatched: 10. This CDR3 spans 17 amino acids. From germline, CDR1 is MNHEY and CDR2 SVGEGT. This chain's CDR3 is CASSYSQRQGAIKTQYF. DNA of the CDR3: TGTGCCAGCAGTTACTCCCAGCGACAGGGGGCAATAAAGACCCAGTACTTC.